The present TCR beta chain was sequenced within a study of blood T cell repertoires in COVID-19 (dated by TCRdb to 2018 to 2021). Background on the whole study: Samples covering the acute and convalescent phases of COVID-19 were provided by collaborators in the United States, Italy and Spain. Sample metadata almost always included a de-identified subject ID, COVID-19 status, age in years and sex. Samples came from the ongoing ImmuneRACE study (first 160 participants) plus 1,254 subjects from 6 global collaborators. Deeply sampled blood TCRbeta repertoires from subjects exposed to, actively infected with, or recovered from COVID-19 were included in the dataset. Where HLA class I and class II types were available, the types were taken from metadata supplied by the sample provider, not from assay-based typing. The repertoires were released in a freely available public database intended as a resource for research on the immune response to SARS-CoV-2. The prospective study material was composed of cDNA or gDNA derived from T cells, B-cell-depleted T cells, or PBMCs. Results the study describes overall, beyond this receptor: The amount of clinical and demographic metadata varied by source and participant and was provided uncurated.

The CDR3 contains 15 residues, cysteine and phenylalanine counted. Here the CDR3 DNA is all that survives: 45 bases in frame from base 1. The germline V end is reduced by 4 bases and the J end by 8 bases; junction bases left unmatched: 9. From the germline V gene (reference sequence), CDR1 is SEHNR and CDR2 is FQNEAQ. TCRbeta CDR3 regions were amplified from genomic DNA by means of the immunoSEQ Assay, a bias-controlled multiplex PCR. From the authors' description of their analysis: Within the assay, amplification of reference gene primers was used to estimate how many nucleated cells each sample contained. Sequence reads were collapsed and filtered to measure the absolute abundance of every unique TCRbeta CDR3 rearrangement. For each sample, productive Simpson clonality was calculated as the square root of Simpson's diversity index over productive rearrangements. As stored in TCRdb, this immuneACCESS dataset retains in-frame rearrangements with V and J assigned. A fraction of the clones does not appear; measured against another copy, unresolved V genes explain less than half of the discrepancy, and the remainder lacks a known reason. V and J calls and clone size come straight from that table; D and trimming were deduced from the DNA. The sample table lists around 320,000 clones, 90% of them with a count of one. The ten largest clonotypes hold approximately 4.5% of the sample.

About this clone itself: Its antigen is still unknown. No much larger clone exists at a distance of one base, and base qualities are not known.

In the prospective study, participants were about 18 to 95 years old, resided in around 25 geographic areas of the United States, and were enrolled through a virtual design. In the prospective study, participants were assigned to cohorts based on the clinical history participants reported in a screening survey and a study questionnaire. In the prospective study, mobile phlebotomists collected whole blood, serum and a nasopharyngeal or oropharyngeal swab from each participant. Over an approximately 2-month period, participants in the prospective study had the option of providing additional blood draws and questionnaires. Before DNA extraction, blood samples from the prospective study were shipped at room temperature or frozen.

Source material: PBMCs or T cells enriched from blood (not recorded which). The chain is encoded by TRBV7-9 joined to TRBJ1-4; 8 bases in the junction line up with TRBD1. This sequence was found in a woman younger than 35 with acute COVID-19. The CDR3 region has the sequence CASSSLTGAAEKLFF. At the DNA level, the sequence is TGTGCCAGCAGCTCACTGACAGGGGCGGCCGAAAAACTGTTTTTT.